This T cell receptor beta chain was captured in a study of T-cell reconstitution after alpha-beta-depleted transplantation in children (TCRdb year 2016). In terms of the full investigation: T-cell immune reconstitution after TCRalphabeta/CD19-depleted allogeneic hematopoietic cell transplantation in children was quantitatively tracked in the study by means of TCR repertoire profiling.

Regarding this clonotype: Its recognized antigen is unknown. Per-base quality was not reported, and no clone a single base away is much larger than it.

The library relied on PCR. For sequencing, an Illumina HiSeq 2500 was employed. Molecular barcoding was employed in the preparation of TCR libraries, with unique molecular identifiers being used to normalize TCRbeta repertoire quantification. In-frame beta chains were kept once TCRdb had trimmed the public reads at Q25 with fastp and called clones with MiXCR. Records with the same CDR3 protein are collapsed into one entry carrying the most frequent genes and DNA. This sample gives 450,000 to 700,000 distinct CDR3 sequences in total; about a quarter of them show up just once. The biggest ten clones account for around 36% of the sample. The full study reports these points: About two months after transplant, the apparently early recovery of alphabetaT-cell counts reportedly depended on just several hundred clones that had expanded rapidly and came from non-depleted graft cells. In some patients, the high TCRbeta diversity seen at day 60 was put down to recipient T cells and intrathymic progenitors that had survived conditioning. Over subsequent months, a decline in hyperexpanded clone frequencies was noted, and after one year, T-cell counts and TCRbeta diversity were mostly ascribed to newly produced T cells.

Sample treatment or condition, as interpreted from the label and publication: allogeneic hematopoietic cell transplantation with graft depleted of TCRalphabeta T cells and CD19 B cells. The children who served as transplant recipients had been given grafts of TCRalphabeta/CD19-depleted allogeneic hematopoietic cells. The receptor comes from a boy under two years old with Wiskott-Aldrich syndrome, due to receive a stem cell transplant. The sample was PBMCs, taken before TCRalphabeta/CD19-depleted stem cell transplant.

In nucleotides, the sequence is TGTGCCAGCAGCTTAAGGGGTGGACTTGCACGGGAGCTGTTTTTT. Its amino acids are CASSLRGGLARELFF. Rearrangement joined TRBV7-3 to TRBJ2-2; a tentative D call is TRBD2 (5 bases match). At the junction V is shortened by 1 base and J by 9 bases, with 15 bases in between. CDR1 and CDR2 (SGHTA, FQGTGA) derive from the germline V gene. The CDR3 measures 15 amino acids from cysteine to phenylalanine. Only the CDR3 DNA stays, 45 bases, in frame from base 1.